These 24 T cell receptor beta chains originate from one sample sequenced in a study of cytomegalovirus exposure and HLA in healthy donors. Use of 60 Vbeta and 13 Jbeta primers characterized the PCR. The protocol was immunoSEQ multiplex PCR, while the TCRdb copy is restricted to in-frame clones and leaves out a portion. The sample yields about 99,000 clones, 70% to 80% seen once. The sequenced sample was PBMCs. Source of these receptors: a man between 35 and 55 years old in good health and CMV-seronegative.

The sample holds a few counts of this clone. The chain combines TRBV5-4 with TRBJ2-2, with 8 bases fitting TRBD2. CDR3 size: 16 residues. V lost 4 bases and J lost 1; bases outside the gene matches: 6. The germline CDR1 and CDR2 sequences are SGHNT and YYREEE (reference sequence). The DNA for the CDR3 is TGTGCCAGCAGCGGCGGGACTAGGAGGAACACCGGGGAGCTGTTTTTT. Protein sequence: CASSGGTRRNTGELFF.

CDR3 sequence reads: CASRVRGVRTHTGELFF. DNA of the CDR3: TGTGCCAGTAGAGTCCGGGGAGTCCGGACGCACACCGGGGAGCTGTTTTTT. The chain joins TRBV19 to TRBJ2-2, with a possible D match to TRBD2 (5 bases). CDR1 is LNHDA and CDR2 is SQIVND in the germline V gene (reference sequence). The CDR3 covers 17 residues. V was shortened by 6 bases and J by 3 bases, with 20 bases between the two germline ends. The full variable domain, with the rest looked up from reference TRBV19 and TRBJ2-2, is DGGITQSPKYLFRKEGQNVTLSCEQNLNHDAMYWYRQDPGQGLRLIYYSQIVNDFQKGDIAEGYSVSREKKESFPLTVTSAQKNPTAFYLCASRVRGVRTHTGELFFGEGSRLTVL.

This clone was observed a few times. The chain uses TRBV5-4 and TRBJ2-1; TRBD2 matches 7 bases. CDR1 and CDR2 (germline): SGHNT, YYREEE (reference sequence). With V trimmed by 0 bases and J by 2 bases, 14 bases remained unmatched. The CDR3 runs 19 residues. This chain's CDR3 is CASSLDSFWGEGPYNEQFF. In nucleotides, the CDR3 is TGTGCCAGCAGCTTGGATTCATTTTGGGGGGAGGGCCCCTACAATGAGCAGTTCTTC.

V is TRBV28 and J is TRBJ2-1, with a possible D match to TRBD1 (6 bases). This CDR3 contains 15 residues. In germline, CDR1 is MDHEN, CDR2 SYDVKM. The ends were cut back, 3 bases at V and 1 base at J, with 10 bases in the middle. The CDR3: CASSFIRGSYNEQFF. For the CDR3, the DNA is TGTGCCAGCAGTTTCATTAGGGGGTCCTACAATGAGCAGTTCTTC.

The CDR3 region is CASSPGQNYEQYF. The CDR3 nucleotides read TGTGCCAGCTCGCCGGGACAGAACTACGAGCAGTACTTC. The chain joins TRBV18 to TRBJ2-7, with 7 positions matching TRBD1. The junction had 5 bases not matched to a gene; V was cut back by 6 bases and J by 3 bases. The CDR3 runs to 13 residues. Germline lookup yields CDR1 KGHSH and CDR2 LQKENI.

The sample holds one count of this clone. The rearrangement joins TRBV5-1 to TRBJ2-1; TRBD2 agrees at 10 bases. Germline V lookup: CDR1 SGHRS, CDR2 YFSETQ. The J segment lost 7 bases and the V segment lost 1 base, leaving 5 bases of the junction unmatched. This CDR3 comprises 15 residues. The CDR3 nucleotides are TGCGCCAGCAGCTTGTCTAGCGGGAGTTTTAATGAGCAGTTCTTC. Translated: CASSLSSGSFNEQFF.

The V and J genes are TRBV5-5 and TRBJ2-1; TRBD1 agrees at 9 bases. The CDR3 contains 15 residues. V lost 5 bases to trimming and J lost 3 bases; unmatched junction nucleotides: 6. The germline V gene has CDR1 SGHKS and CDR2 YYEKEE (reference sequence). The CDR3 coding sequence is TGTGCCAGCAGTATACAGGGGGCGGGCTACAATGAGCAGTTCTTC. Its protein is CASSIQGAGYNEQFF.

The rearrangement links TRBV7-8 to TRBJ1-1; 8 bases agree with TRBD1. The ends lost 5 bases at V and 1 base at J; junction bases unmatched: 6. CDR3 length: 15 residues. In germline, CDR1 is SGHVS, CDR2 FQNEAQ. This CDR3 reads CASSPRTGTNTEAFF. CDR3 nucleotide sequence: TGTGCCAGCAGCCCTCGGACAGGGACGAACACTGAAGCTTTCTTT. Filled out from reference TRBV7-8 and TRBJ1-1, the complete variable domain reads GAGVSQSPRYKVAKRGQDVALRCDPISGHVSLFWYQQALGQGPEFLTYFQNEAQLDKSGLPSDRFFAERPEGSVSTLKIQRTQQEDSAVYLCASSPRTGTNTEAFFGQGTRLTVV.

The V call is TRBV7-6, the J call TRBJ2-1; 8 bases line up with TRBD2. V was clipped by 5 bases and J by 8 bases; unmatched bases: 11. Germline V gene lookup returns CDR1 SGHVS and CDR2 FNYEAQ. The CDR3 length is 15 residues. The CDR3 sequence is CASSPGRGAVHEQFF. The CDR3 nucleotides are TGTGCCAGCAGCCCCGGGAGGGGGGCGGTCCATGAGCAGTTCTTC.

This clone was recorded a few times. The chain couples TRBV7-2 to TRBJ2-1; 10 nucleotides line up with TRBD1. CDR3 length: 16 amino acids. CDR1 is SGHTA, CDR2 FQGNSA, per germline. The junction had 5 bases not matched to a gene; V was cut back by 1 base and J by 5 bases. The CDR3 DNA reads TGTGCCAGCAGCTTAGGATGGACAGGGGGTAACAATGAGCAGTTCTTC. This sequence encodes CASSLGWTGGNNEQFF.

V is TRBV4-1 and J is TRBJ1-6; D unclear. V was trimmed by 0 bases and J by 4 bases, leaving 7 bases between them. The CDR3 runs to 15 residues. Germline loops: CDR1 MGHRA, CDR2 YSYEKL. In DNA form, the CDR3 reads TGCGCCAGCAGCCAAGAACAGCTTTATAATTCACCCCTCCACTTT. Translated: CASSQEQLYNSPLHF.

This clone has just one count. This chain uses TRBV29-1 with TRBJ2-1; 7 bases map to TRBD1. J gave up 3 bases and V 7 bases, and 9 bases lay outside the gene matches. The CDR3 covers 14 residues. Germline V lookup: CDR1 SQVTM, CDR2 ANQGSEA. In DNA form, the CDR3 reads TGCAGCGCCCCAGGGACAGTGGGCTACAATGAGCAGTTCTTC. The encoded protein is CSAPGTVGYNEQFF.

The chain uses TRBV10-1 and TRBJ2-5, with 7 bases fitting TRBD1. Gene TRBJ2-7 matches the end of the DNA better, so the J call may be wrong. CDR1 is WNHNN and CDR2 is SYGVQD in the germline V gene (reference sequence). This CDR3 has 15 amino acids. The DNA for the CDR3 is TGCGCCAGCAGTGAGTCTTCCGGGACAGTTAGCGAGCAGTACTTC. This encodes CASSESSGTVSEQYF.

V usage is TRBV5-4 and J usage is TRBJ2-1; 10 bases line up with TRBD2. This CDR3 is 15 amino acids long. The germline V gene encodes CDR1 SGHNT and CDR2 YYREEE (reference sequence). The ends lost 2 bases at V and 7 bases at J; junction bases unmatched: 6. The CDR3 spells CASSLKREGGNEQFF. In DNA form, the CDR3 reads TGTGCCAGCAGCTTAAAGCGGGAGGGCGGTAATGAGCAGTTCTTC.

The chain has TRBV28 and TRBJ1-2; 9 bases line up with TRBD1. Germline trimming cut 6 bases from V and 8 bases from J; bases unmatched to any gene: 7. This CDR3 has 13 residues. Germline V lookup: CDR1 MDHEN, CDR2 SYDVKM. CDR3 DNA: TGTGCCAGCAGGGGGGACAGGGCCGACGGCTACACCTTC. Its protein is CASRGDRADGYTF.

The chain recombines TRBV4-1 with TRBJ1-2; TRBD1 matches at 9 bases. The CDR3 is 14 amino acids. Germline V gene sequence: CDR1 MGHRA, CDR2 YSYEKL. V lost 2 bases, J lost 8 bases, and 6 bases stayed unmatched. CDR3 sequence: CASSQPGTGTGYTF. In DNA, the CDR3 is TGCGCCAGCAGCCAACCCGGGACAGGGACCGGCTACACCTTC.

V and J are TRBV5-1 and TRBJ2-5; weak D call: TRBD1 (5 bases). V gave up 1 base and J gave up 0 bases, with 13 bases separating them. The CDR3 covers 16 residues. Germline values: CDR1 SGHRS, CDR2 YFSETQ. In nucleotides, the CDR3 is TGCGCCAGCAGCTTGTCGACAGACCGTCACCAAGAGACCCAGTACTTC. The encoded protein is CASSLSTDRHQETQYF.

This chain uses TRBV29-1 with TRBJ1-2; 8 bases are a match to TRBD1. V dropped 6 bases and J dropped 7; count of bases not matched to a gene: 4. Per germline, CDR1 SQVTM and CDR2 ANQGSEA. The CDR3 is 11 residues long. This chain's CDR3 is CSVGQASGYTF. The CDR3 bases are TGCAGCGTGGGACAGGCATCTGGCTACACCTTC.

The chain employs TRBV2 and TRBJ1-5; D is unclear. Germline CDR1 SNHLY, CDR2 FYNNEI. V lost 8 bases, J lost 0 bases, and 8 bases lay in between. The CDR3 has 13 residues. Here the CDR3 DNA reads TGTGCCAGCCAAAGCTATAGCAATCAGCCCCAGCATTTT. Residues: CASQSYSNQPQHF.

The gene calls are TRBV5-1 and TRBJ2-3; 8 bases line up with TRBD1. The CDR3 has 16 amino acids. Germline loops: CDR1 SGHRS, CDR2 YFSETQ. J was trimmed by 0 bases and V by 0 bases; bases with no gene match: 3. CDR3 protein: CASSLGTGLSTDTQYF. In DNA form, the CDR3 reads TGCGCCAGCAGCTTGGGGACAGGGCTTAGCACAGATACGCAGTATTTT.

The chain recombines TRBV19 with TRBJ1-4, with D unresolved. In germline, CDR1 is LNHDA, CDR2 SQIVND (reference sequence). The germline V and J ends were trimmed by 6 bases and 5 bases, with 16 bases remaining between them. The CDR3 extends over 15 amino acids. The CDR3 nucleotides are TGTGCCAGTAGCCCCAAGTCCCAGTGGAATGAAAAACTGTTTTTT. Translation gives CASSPKSQWNEKLFF.

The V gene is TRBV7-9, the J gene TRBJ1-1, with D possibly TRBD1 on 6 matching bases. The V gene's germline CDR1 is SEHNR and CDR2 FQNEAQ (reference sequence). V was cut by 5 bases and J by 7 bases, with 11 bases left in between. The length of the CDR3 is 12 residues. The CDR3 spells CASSQQGIEAFF. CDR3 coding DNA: TGTGCCAGCAGCCAACAGGGAATTGAAGCTTTCTTT.

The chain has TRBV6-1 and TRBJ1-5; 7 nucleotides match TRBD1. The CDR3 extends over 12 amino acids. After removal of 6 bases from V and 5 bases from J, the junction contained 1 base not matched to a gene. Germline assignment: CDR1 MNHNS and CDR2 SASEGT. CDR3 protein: CASRTGHQPQHF. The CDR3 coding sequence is TGTGCCAGCAGGACAGGGCATCAGCCCCAGCATTTT.

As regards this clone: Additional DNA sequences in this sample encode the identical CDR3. The CDR3 sequence: CASSLGGNTEAFF. DNA for the CDR3: TGCGCCAGCAGCTTGGGCGGAAACACTGAAGCTTTCTTT. V and J are TRBV5-1 and TRBJ1-1, with D hard to call. V was shortened by 0 bases and J by 2 bases, with 5 bases between the two germline ends. The germline CDR1 and CDR2 sequences are SGHRS and YFSETQ. This CDR3 contains 13 residues.